The 13 T cell receptor beta chains below all came from one sample that was sequenced in a study of blood T cell repertoires in COVID-19. Profiled with immunoSEQ multiplex PCR; TCRdb holds only in-frame clones, not every one. The repertoire holds hundreds of thousands of clones, with around 88% as singletons. Sequencing used peripheral blood. The receptors here all came from a woman between 45 and 60 years old with COVID-19, enrolled during active disease.

This sequence joins TRBV5-5 and TRBJ1-2; D is possibly TRBD1 (6 bases). Germline V gene lookup returns CDR1 SGHKS and CDR2 YYEKEE (reference sequence). Trimming took 0 bases from V and 7 from J, leaving 16 bases between them. The CDR3 runs 15 residues. CDR3 nucleotide sequence: TGTGCCAGCAGCTTGGGAATGGAGAGGGGGATTGGCTACACCTTC. It is translated as CASSLGMERGIGYTF.

This clone has only one observation. The chain combines TRBV6-5 with TRBJ1-1; perhaps TRBD1 as D (5 bases). This CDR3 is built from 14 residues. Germline V gene sequence: CDR1 MNHEY, CDR2 SVGAGI. Trimming took off 6 bases at V and 1 base at J, with 12 bases between the two ends. This chain's CDR3 is CASRRGTANTEAFF. The CDR3 DNA is TGTGCCAGCAGGCGCGGGACCGCGAACACTGAAGCTTTCTTT.

The gene calls are TRBV5-5 and TRBJ1-3; 9 bases are shared with TRBD1. Germline CDR1 SGHKS, CDR2 YYEKEE (reference sequence). V lost 2 bases to trimming and J lost 4 bases; unmatched junction nucleotides: 4. This CDR3 is 15 amino acids long. The CDR3 nucleotides read TGTGCCAGCAGCTTACAGGGGGCGAGCGGAAACACCATATATTTT. Its protein is CASSLQGASGNTIYF.

This chain connects TRBV11-2 to TRBJ1-1; D unresolved. CDR1 and CDR2 (germline): SGHAT, FQNNGV. This CDR3 spans 13 amino acids. V lost 7 bases and J 1 base, leaving 10 bases between the germline ends. The CDR3 nucleotides read TGTGCCAGCATGAGGACTGCGAACACTGAAGCTTTCTTT. Amino acid sequence: CASMRTANTEAFF.

The rearrangement links TRBV19 to TRBJ2-7, with D perhaps matching TRBD1 (7 bases). This CDR3 contains 14 residues. V dropped 3 bases and J dropped 4 bases, with 13 bases sitting between them. The V gene's germline CDR1 is LNHDA and CDR2 SQIVND (reference sequence). The CDR3 region has the DNA TGTGCCAGTAGTATTAACAGGGGAGGATACGAGCAGTACTTC. Translated: CASSINRGGYEQYF.

The chain joins TRBV28 to TRBJ2-3; 12 bases line up with TRBD2. In germline, CDR1 is MDHEN, CDR2 SYDVKM. Trimming cost V 8 bases and J 2 bases; bases outside gene matches: 17. The CDR3 consists of 19 residues. The CDR3 protein is CASGILGLAGKTLTDTQYF. CDR3 DNA: TGTGCCAGCGGAATACTCGGACTAGCGGGGAAAACCCTCACAGATACGCAGTATTTT.

This chain joins TRBV2 and TRBJ2-2; 7 bases line up with TRBD2. Germline V CDR1 and CDR2: SNHLY, FYNNEI. CDR3 length: 16 residues. Losses at the gene ends were 2 bases for V and 1 base for J; bases not matched to a gene: 4. The CDR3 DNA follows: TGTGCCAGCAGTGAACTAGCGGCGGAGAACACCGGGGAGCTGTTTTTT. Encoded protein: CASSELAAENTGELFF.

The genes are TRBV18 and TRBJ2-3; weak D call: TRBD2 (5 bases). Germline values: CDR1 KGHSH, CDR2 LQKENI. The CDR3 totals 13 residues. The V end lost 2 bases, the J end lost 4 bases, and 7 bases lay between the germline ends. The CDR3 DNA reads as TGTGCCAGCTCACCAGGCGGGCCAGATACGCAGTATTTT. It is translated as CASSPGGPDTQYF.

The V gene is TRBV19, the J gene TRBJ1-1; 7 bases line up with TRBD1. The ends lost 5 bases at V and 4 bases at J; junction bases unmatched: 7. Germline CDR1 and CDR2: LNHDA and SQIVND (reference sequence). The CDR3 covers 14 residues. The CDR3 DNA reads as TGTGCCAGTAGTTCAGGGGGGTACGGCACTGAAGCTTTCTTT. The encoded protein is CASSSGGYGTEAFF.

The chain has TRBV7-9 and TRBJ1-2; 10 bases fit TRBD1. Germline assignment: CDR1 SEHNR and CDR2 FQNEAQ (reference sequence). The CDR3 covers 15 residues. Losses at the gene ends were 1 base for V and 5 bases for J; bases not matched to a gene: 4. CDR3 amino acids: CASSLVGTGVYGYTF. The CDR3 DNA sequence: TGTGCCAGCAGCTTAGTTGGGACAGGGGTGTATGGCTACACCTTC.

The V gene is TRBV7-2, the J gene TRBJ1-2, with D possibly TRBD1 on 6 matching bases. There are 16 residues in the CDR3. V was shortened by 5 bases and J by 0 bases, with 16 bases between the two germline ends. Germline lookup yields CDR1 SGHTA and CDR2 FQGNSA. CDR3 in DNA: TGTGCCAGCAGCCCTCAGACAGGCCCGGCTAACTATGGCTACACCTTC. Encoded protein: CASSPQTGPANYGYTF.

The chain couples TRBV7-9 to TRBJ1-1; D call uncertain. V lost 4 bases and J lost 1, with 7 bases in between. This CDR3 is built from 13 residues. Germline values: CDR1 SEHNR, CDR2 FQNEAQ (reference sequence). CDR3 in amino acids: CASSSTSNTEAFF. DNA of the CDR3: TGTGCCAGCAGCTCGACATCGAACACTGAAGCTTTCTTT.

The V gene is TRBV7-6, the J gene TRBJ1-1; a weak D match, TRBD1 (5 bases). CDR1 is SGHVS, CDR2 FNYEAQ, per germline. Deletions cut 2 bases from V and 3 bases from J, with 16 bases between. The CDR3 runs to 16 residues. CDR3 DNA: TGTGCCAGCAGCTTACAGGGTTTCCCCCTATACACTGAAGCTTTCTTT. Its translation is CASSLQGFPLYTEAFF. Full variable domain (rest looked up from reference TRBV7-6 and TRBJ1-1): GAGVSQSPRYKVTKRGQDVALRCDPISGHVSLYWYRQALGQGPEFLTYFNYEAQQDKSGLPNDRFSAERPEGSISTLTIQRTEQRDSAMYRCASSLQGFPLYTEAFFGQGTRLTVV.